These 10 T cell receptor beta chains share one sample of origin, sequenced in a study of T cells in Graves' hyperthyroidism and ophthalmopathy. From RNA transcripts, TCR beta CDR3 regions were amplified. The HTBI primer set was used in a first-round RT-PCR of the TCR CDR3. Each CDR3 protein gets one entry after TCRdb re-called the multiplex PCR reads with MiXCR. The sample lists about 350,000 distinct CDR3 sequences, over 15% occurring once. Sequencing was performed on blood. The receptors here all came from a middle-aged woman with Graves' ophthalmopathy.

The gene calls are TRBV7-3 and TRBJ1-1, with 8 bases fitting TRBD1. J was trimmed by 6 bases and V by 10 bases; bases with no gene match: 10. The CDR3 runs 13 residues. The V gene's germline CDR1 is SGHTA and CDR2 FQGTGA. The CDR3 DNA sequence: TGTGCCACCGGTCGGGGACAGGTCTCTGAAGCTTTCTTT. Residues: CATGRGQVSEAFF. The whole variable domain, filled in from reference TRBV7-3 and TRBJ1-1, reads GAGVSQTPSNKVTEKGKYVELRCDPISGHTALYWYRQSLGQGPEFLIYFQGTGAADDSGLPNDRFFAVRPEGSVSTLKIQRTERGDSAVYLCATGRGQVSEAFFGQGTRLTVV.

Many counts were recorded for this clonotype. This chain joins TRBV4-1 and TRBJ1-5; the D is unclear. Germline V gives CDR1 MGHRA, CDR2 YSYEKL. The CDR3 runs to 15 residues. The ends were cut back, 0 bases at V and 4 bases at J, with 10 bases in the middle. CDR3 sequence reads: CASSQDEGKNQPQHF. The CDR3 DNA reads as TGCGCCAGCAGCCAAGATGAAGGGAAAAATCAGCCCCAGCATTTT.

This clonotype occurred many times. V is TRBV7-2 and J is TRBJ1-2; D is undetermined. Germline-derived CDR1 and CDR2 are SGHTA and FQGNSA. This CDR3 has 14 amino acids. With 3 bases removed from V and 4 bases from J, the gap between germline ends came to 12 bases. CDR3 loop: CASSFGRGLYGYTF. CDR3 DNA: TGTGCCAGCAGCTTCGGACGGGGTCTCTATGGCTACACCTTC.

A few counts support this clonotype. The chain uses TRBV20-1 and TRBJ2-7, with 7 bases aligning to TRBD1. Germline CDR1 reads DFQATT; CDR2 reads SNEGSKA (reference sequence). The CDR3 sequence is 15 residues long. The ends lost 5 bases at V and 4 bases at J; junction bases unmatched: 14. The CDR3 bases are TGCAGTGCTGAGAAACAGGGGAGCGGTACTTACGAGCAGTACTTC. As protein: CSAEKQGSGTYEQYF.

The genes are TRBV10-3 and TRBJ2-5; 9 bases map to TRBD1. The CDR3 totals 14 residues. Looked up from germline, CDR1 is ENHRY and CDR2 is SYGVKD. J gave up 3 bases and V 6 bases, and 5 bases lay outside the gene matches. CDR3 bases: TGTGCCATCAGAGACCGGACAGGGGAAGAGACCCAGTACTTC. Translating it yields CAIRDRTGEETQYF.

V and J are TRBV29-1 and TRBJ1-2, with D tentatively TRBD1 (5 bases). The germline V gene has CDR1 SQVTM and CDR2 ANQGSEA. The CDR3 spans 14 residues. The germline V and J ends were trimmed by 0 bases and 3 bases, with 11 bases remaining between them. The CDR3 DNA follows: TGCAGCGTTGAAGAGTTATCAGGGTACTATGGCTACACCTTC. Amino acids: CSVEELSGYYGYTF. The variable domain in full, with the rest retrieved from reference TRBV29-1 and TRBJ1-2, is SAVISQKPSRDICQRGTSLTIQCQVDSQVTMMFWYRQQPGQSLTLIATANQGSEATYESGFVIDKFPISRPNLTFSTLTVSNMSPEDSSIYLCSVEELSGYYGYTFGSGTRLTVV.

Within the sample, this clonotype is medium-sized. The chain links TRBV12-3 or TRBV12-4 to TRBJ1-1, with a tentative D call TRBD1 (5 bases). This CDR3 has 13 residues. Trimming cost V 3 bases and J 2 bases, with 7 bases left between them. DNA of the CDR3: TGTGCCAGCAGTTTGACAGAAAACACTGAAGCTTTCTTT. Protein: CASSLTENTEAFF.

In this sample, this clonotype turned up many times. This sequence joins TRBV20-1 and TRBJ2-7; 7 nucleotides agree with TRBD2. Trimming at V came to 6 bases and at J to 2 bases, leaving 7 bases not matched to a gene. CDR3 length: 13 amino acids. Germline values: CDR1 DFQATT, CDR2 SNEGSKA (reference sequence). The CDR3 spells CSATRLATYEQYF. CDR3 bases: TGCAGTGCGACCCGACTAGCCACCTACGAGCAGTACTTC.

This clonotype was seen more than once but under ten times. J is TRBJ2-5 and V is TRBV7-2; the match to TRBD1 covers 7 bases. Trimming cost V 0 bases and J 0 bases; bases outside gene matches: 1. Germline assignment: CDR1 SGHTA and CDR2 FQGNSA. This CDR3 has 15 residues. This CDR3 reads CASSLAGGYQETQYF. The CDR3 bases are TGTGCCAGCAGCTTAGCAGGGGGCTACCAAGAGACCCAGTACTTC.

This clonotype has a count of ten or more. The rearrangement joins TRBV5-1 to TRBJ1-2, with D unresolved. The germline V and J ends were trimmed by 4 bases and 2 bases, with 9 bases remaining between them. The V gene's germline CDR1 is SGHRS and CDR2 YFSETQ. CDR3 length equals 13 residues. The chain's CDR3 is CASSDERNYGYTF. The CDR3 coding sequence is TGCGCCAGCAGCGATGAGAGAAACTATGGCTACACCTTC. Supplemented by reference TRBV5-1 and TRBJ1-2, the full variable domain reads KAGVTQTPRYLIKTRGQQVTLSCSPISGHRSVSWYQQTPGQGLQFLFEYFSETQRNKGNFPGRFSGRQFSNSRSEMNVSTLELGDSALYLCASSDERNYGYTFGSGTRLTVV.